Presented here are 6 T cell receptor beta chains from one specimen sequenced in a study of T cell responses to AZD1222 COVID-19 vaccine. The protocol was immunoSEQ multiplex PCR, while the TCRdb copy is restricted to in-frame clones and leaves out a portion. Counted here are around 160,000 clones, just over 90% occurring once; the ten biggest clones make up 2.8%. The source was peripheral blood, collected on day 0 of MenACWY control vaccination. All receptors derive from an adult in good health.

The chain uses TRBV3-1 (or the pseudogene TRBV3-2) and TRBJ1-4; D is undetermined. The CDR3 covers 14 residues. The V and J ends lost 5 bases and 8 bases respectively, with 15 bases between them. Per the germline V gene, CDR1 is LGHDT and CDR2 is YNNKEL (reference sequence). The DNA of the CDR3 is TGTGCCAGCAGCGACCGGGCCGCACGGGAAAAACTGTTTTTT. It specifies CASSDRAAREKLFF.

The J gene is TRBJ1-6, the V gene TRBV6-5, with 7 nucleotides matching TRBD1. The V segment lost 0 bases and the J segment 10 bases; nucleotides outside the gene matches: 6. Germline-derived CDR1 and CDR2 are MNHEY and SVGAGI. The CDR3 is made up of 15 amino acids. The CDR3 reads CASSYSPTGESPLHF. The CDR3 bases are TGTGCCAGCAGTTACTCGCCCACAGGGGAGTCACCCCTCCACTTT.

The chain couples TRBV27 to TRBJ1-2; TRBD1 aligns across 9 bases. The trim removed 2 bases at V and 6 bases at J, leaving 7 bases unmatched. The germline gives CDR1 MNHEY, CDR2 SMNVEV (reference sequence). There are 15 residues in the CDR3. The CDR3 loop is CASSLGTGGVDGYTF. CDR3 sequence (DNA): TGTGCCAGCAGTTTAGGTACAGGGGGCGTCGATGGCTACACCTTC.

The rearrangement joins TRBV10-1 to TRBJ2-2; D is ambiguous. The CDR3 extends over 13 amino acids. The ends were cut back, 5 bases at V and 0 bases at J, with 4 bases in the middle. CDR1 is WNHNN, CDR2 SYGVQD, per germline (reference sequence). CDR3 in amino acids: CASSHPNTGELFF. CDR3 coding DNA: TGCGCCAGCAGTCACCCGAACACCGGGGAGCTGTTTTTT.

The rearrangement joins TRBV6-6 to TRBJ2-7; a possible D gene is TRBD2 (6 bases). Germline CDR1 MNHNY, CDR2 SVGAGI (reference sequence). V gave up 7 bases and J gave up 0 bases, with 16 bases separating them. The CDR3 is 15 amino acids. The CDR3 sequence is CASKSNGTVSYEQYF. CDR3 bases: TGTGCCAGCAAATCGAATGGGACTGTCTCCTACGAGCAGTACTTC.

V is TRBV6-5 and J is TRBJ1-1; 7 nucleotides line up with TRBD1. This CDR3 region has 11 residues. Germline CDR1 MNHEY, CDR2 SVGAGI. V dropped 7 bases and J dropped 9; count of bases not matched to a gene: 5. The CDR3 nucleotides read TGTGCCAGCACCATGACAGGGCAAGCTTTCTTT. It translates to CASTMTGQAFF.